These T cell receptor beta chains were read from a single sample in a study of Graves' ophthalmopathy and Graves' hyperthyroidism. TCRdb re-derived calls from the multiplex PCR reads in MiXCR, one entry per CDR3 protein. The sample includes around 1.1 million distinct CDR3 sequences, about two fifths of them seen just once. The specimen sequenced was peripheral blood or thyroid tissue (not recorded which). The receptor source for this set is an adult man with Graves' hyperthyroidism. Both conserved end residues are trimmed from each CDR3. D genes are given only for firm matches.

TRBV7-4	-	TRBJ2-5	ASSPNPDGLETQY
TRBV11-2	-	TRBJ2-7	ASSSGQSGYYEQY
TRBV27	TRBD1	TRBJ1-6	ASSFFADRSTSPLH
TRBV15	-	TRBJ1-1	ATSRVRGQNTEAF
TRBV18	-	TRBJ2-7	ASSPFRGDEQY
TRBV4-1	-	TRBJ1-2	ASSQDLGYT
TRBV7-9	-	TRBJ1-1	ASSGGVARGNTEAF
TRBV7-8	-	TRBJ2-7	ASSFFGLDTYEQY
TRBV3-1	-	TRBJ2-5	ASSSTGVQETQY
TRBV10-3	TRBD1	TRBJ1-2	ASSYSEGAYGYT
TRBV7-8	TRBD1	TRBJ2-7	ASRKGQGAGEQY
TRBV7-2	-	TRBJ1-2	ASSPSGGYYGYT
TRBV20-1	TRBD2	TRBJ2-5	SARPVLRRGRVSETQY
TRBV7-9	-	TRBJ2-2	ASSLSPVTGELF
TRBV5-1	-	TRBJ1-1	ASSYDVGSSVGPRTEAF
TRBV6-5	-	TRBJ1-5	ASSPAGVNNQPQH
TRBV7-2	TRBD2	TRBJ2-7	ASGRTRQGVLAGVLY
TRBV7-9	TRBD1	TRBJ1-4	ASSRRGLFGNEKLF
TRBV7-2	TRBD1	TRBJ1-1	ASSGGQGDEAF
TRBV7-9	-	TRBJ1-2	ASSLNRASESYT